Listed below are T cell receptor beta chains from one sample, sequenced in a study of cytomegalovirus exposure and HLA in healthy donors. Repertoires were generated with immunoSEQ multiplex PCR, while TCRdb's copy carries only in-frame clones and drops some. The sample carries about 90,000 clones, roughly 79% recorded once. The material sequenced was PBMCs. The source is a man aged 25-45 years in good health and CMV-seronegative. Each CDR3 is given with its conserved first and last residue. The D gene is left open where the match is weak. Clone size is stated in some rows and not others, as once, few, many or a class when expanded.

v_call,clone_size,d_call,j_call,cdr3_nt,cdr3_aa
TRBV11-2,-,TRBD1,TRBJ2-1,TGTGCCAGCAGCTTGCGGACAGGGATTTACAATGAGCAGTTCTTC,CASSLRTGIYNEQFF
TRBV5-4,-,TRBD1,TRBJ1-2,TGTGCCAGCAGTGCCGGGACAGAGATAGTTAACTATGGCTACACCTTC,CASSAGTEIVNYGYTF
TRBV9,-,-,TRBJ2-1,TGTGCCAGCAGCGCCGAGTTTACCGGGACCAGGGGGCAGTTCTTC,CASSAEFTGTRGQFF
TRBV6-1,few,-,TRBJ1-1,TGTGCCAGCACCCCCGGAGTCGGAAACACTGAAGCTTTCTTT,CASTPGVGNTEAFF
TRBV2,-,TRBD1,TRBJ1-5,TGTGCCAGCAGTAGGGACAGGGGATATAGCAATCAGCCCCAGCATTTT,CASSRDRGYSNQPQHF
TRBV18,few,TRBD1,TRBJ1-1,TGTGCCAGCTCACGGGGACAGGGGTCGACTGAAGCTTTCTTT,CASSRGQGSTEAFF
TRBV2,few,-,TRBJ1-1,TGTGCCAGCAGTTTTGACAGTAGCACTGAAGCTTTCTTT,CASSFDSSTEAFF
TRBV9,-,TRBD2,TRBJ2-2,TGTGCCAGCAGCTTCTCCTCCAAGACTAGCGCCGGGGAGCTGTTTTTT,CASSFSSKTSAGELFF
TRBV7-2,-,-,TRBJ1-1,TGTGCCAGCAGCTTATCTGGCAGGGGAGCTTTCTTT,CASSLSGRGAFF
TRBV14,-,-,TRBJ2-1,TGTGCCAGCAGTGACCTGACGGGGGTACACAATGAGCAGTTCTTC,CASSDLTGVHNEQFF
TRBV6-1,-,-,TRBJ2-5,TGTGCCAGCAGCGTGGCAGGGAAAGAGACCCAGTACTTC,CASSVAGKETQYF
TRBV4-1,-,-,TRBJ2-1,TGCGCCAGCAGCCCAGGGTGGAATGAGCAGTTCTTC,CASSPGWNEQFF
TRBV6-5,-,TRBD2,TRBJ2-7,TGTGCCAGCAGCCCTCGACTAGCAGGACTCTACGAGCAGTACTTC,CASSPRLAGLYEQYF
TRBV9,-,TRBD2,TRBJ2-2,TGTGCCAGCAGCCCAGCGGGGGCGAGCACCGGGGAGCTGTTTTTT,CASSPAGASTGELFF
TRBV18,-,-,TRBJ2-7,TGTGCCAGCTCACCCCAGGGTATGCGCTCCTACGAGCAGTACTTC,CASSPQGMRSYEQYF
TRBV6-1,few,-,TRBJ1-6,TGTGCCAGCAGTGAAACGGCAGGCAGGAATTCACCCCTCCACTTT,CASSETAGRNSPLHF
TRBV28,-,-,TRBJ1-2,TGTGCCAGCAGGGCAGGGTTTGGCTACACCTTC,CASRAGFGYTF
TRBV2,-,-,TRBJ2-6,TGTGCCAGCAGTCTCGAACCCACGGCTGGGGCCAACGTCCTGACTTTC,CASSLEPTAGANVLTF
TRBV7-9,-,TRBD1,TRBJ1-4,TGTGCCAGCAGTACACCGGGACAGGGGCATGAAAAACTGTTTTTT,CASSTPGQGHEKLFF
TRBV5-1,-,-,TRBJ1-3,TGCGCCAGCAGCCTGCTGCAGGGTTCTGGAAACACCATATATTTT,CASSLLQGSGNTIYF
TRBV5-6,once,TRBD2,TRBJ2-5,TGTGCCAGCAGCTTGCGACGGCTAGCGGTACAAGAGACCCAGTACTTC,CASSLRRLAVQETQYF
TRBV11-3,-,-,TRBJ2-1,TGTGCCAGCAGTATTGACAGGACCCCCTACAATGAGCAGTTCTTC,CASSIDRTPYNEQFF
TRBV6-6,-,TRBD1,TRBJ1-2,TGTGCCAGCAGTTACTCGACCGAACAGGGGTACGATGGCTACACCTTC,CASSYSTEQGYDGYTF
TRBV7-6,-,TRBD1,TRBJ1-4,TGTGCCAGCAGCTTAAGGACAGGCCTTAATGAAAAACTGTTTTTT,CASSLRTGLNEKLFF
TRBV27,-,-,TRBJ2-7,TGTGCCAGCAGTTCCCCCCCGGGAGAGCAGTACTTC,CASSSPPGEQYF
TRBV19,few,TRBD1,TRBJ1-1,TGTGCCAGTAGTACCGGGACAGGCTACTTTGGGGCTTTCTTT,CASSTGTGYFGAFF
TRBV27,-,-,TRBJ1-2,TGTGCCAGCAGTTTTCTTCCAGCGAACTATGGCTACACCTTC,CASSFLPANYGYTF
TRBV18,once,-,TRBJ1-6,TGTGCCAGCTCACGCAAGCCTCTAGGGGATAATTCACCCCTCCACTTT,CASSRKPLGDNSPLHF
TRBV9,-,-,TRBJ1-1,TGTGCCAGCAGTGGCGGACAATCGAACACTGAAGCTTTCTTT,CASSGGQSNTEAFF
TRBV18,-,TRBD1,TRBJ1-5,TGTGCCAGCTCCGGCGGGACAGGGGATCAGCCCCAGCATTTT,CASSGGTGDQPQHF
TRBV7-9,-,TRBD1,TRBJ1-2,TGTGCCAGCAGCTTAAGGGGACAGTTCTTCTATGGCTACACCTTC,CASSLRGQFFYGYTF
TRBV7-9,-,TRBD1,TRBJ2-1,TGTGCCAGCAGCGCCCCAGGACAGGGGGTCTCCTACAATGAGCAGTTCTTC,CASSAPGQGVSYNEQFF
TRBV29-1,-,-,TRBJ2-1,TGCAGCGCAAATGGGGACTTGAGCTCCTACAATGAGCAGTTCTTC,CSANGDLSSYNEQFF
TRBV13,-,-,TRBJ1-1,TGTGCCAGCAGCTTAGGCGGCAGCGACGAAGCTTTCTTT,CASSLGGSDEAFF
TRBV5-1,-,-,TRBJ2-1,TGCGCCAGCAGCTCGGACAGTTACAATGAGCAGTTCTTC,CASSSDSYNEQFF
TRBV7-9,-,-,TRBJ1-2,TGTGCCAGCAGCTTAGAGGTACAGGTCTATGGCTACACCTTC,CASSLEVQVYGYTF
TRBV4-3,once,TRBD2,TRBJ2-5,TGCGCCAGCAGCCCCCGAAGCGGGGGCGGCGGGACCCAGTACTTC,CASSPRSGGGGTQYF
TRBV7-3,-,-,TRBJ2-6,TGTGCCAGCAGTTCCAGGGGCCTAGAGGCTGGGGCCAACGTCCTGACTTTC,CASSSRGLEAGANVLTF
TRBV10-3,-,-,TRBJ2-3,TGTGCCATCACCCGAGGGGGGGTGAGCACAGATACGCAGTATTTT,CAITRGGVSTDTQYF
TRBV4-2,-,-,TRBJ1-5,TGTGCCAGCAGCGTAGAGCGGGGGACTTATCAGCCCCAGCATTTT,CASSVERGTYQPQHF
TRBV4-3,-,-,TRBJ2-7,TGCGCCAGCAGCCAAGATCGCCTAATCTACGAGCAGTACTTC,CASSQDRLIYEQYF
TRBV2,-,-,TRBJ1-5,TGTGCCAGCAGGTACAGGGTAGGTCAGCCCCAGCATTTT,CASRYRVGQPQHF
TRBV7-8,-,-,TRBJ1-6,TGTGCCAGCAGCCAGGCAGGGGCCCATAATTCACCCCTCCACTTT,CASSQAGAHNSPLHF
TRBV6-6,-,TRBD1,TRBJ1-2,TGTGCCAGCAGTTCGCGGGACAGAAACTATGGCTACACCTTC,CASSSRDRNYGYTF
TRBV19,few,TRBD1,TRBJ1-1,TGTGCCAGTAGTCCCAGACAGGGGAACACTGAAGCTTTCTTT,CASSPRQGNTEAFF
TRBV7-2,-,TRBD1,TRBJ2-1,TGTGCCAGCGGGGGGACAGGGGCATACAATGAGCAGTTCTTC,CASGGTGAYNEQFF
TRBV5-1,few,-,TRBJ1-4,TGCGCCAGCAGCTTGGGGGGCTCCCAGGAAAAACTGTTTTTT,CASSLGGSQEKLFF
TRBV9,-,-,TRBJ1-3,TGTGCCAGCAGCGTAGCTCACCGACAGGCGCGCTCTGGAAACACCATATATTTT,CASSVAHRQARSGNTIYF
TRBV6-1,-,TRBD1,TRBJ1-1,TGTGCCAGCAGTACCCCGGGACAGGGACTTGTAGCTTTCTTT,CASSTPGQGLVAFF